Each of the 2 T cell receptor beta chains below was sequenced from the same sample in a study of blood T cell repertoires in COVID-19. Libraries were prepared by immunoSEQ multiplex PCR; TCRdb keeps only in-frame clonotypes and omits some of them. Among about 300,000 clones listed, roughly 87% were seen once. The sample was PBMCs or T cells enriched from blood (not recorded which). The receptors were sampled from a woman under 40 who had recovered from COVID-19.

This clone appeared once. CDR3 residues: CAWNRKGQGSNYGYTF. Here the CDR3 DNA reads TGTGCCTGGAACCGAAAAGGACAGGGATCTAACTATGGCTACACCTTC. The chain combines TRBV30 with TRBJ1-2, with 8 bases that match TRBD1. CDR3 length: 16 residues. V was clipped by 4 bases and J by 0 bases; unmatched bases: 10. Germline V gives CDR1 GTSNPN, CDR2 SVGIG (reference sequence). Together with reference TRBV30 and TRBJ1-2, the CDR3 gives the full variable domain: SQTIHQWPATLVQPVGSPLSLECTVEGTSNPNLYWYRQAAGRGLQLLFYSVGIGQISSEVPQNLSASRPQDRQFILSSKKLLLSDSGFYLCAWNRKGQGSNYGYTFGSGTRLTVV.

V gene TRBV15 combines with J gene TRBJ2-3, with 9 bases identical to TRBD2. The CDR3 loop spans 15 amino acids. V lost 5 bases, J lost 4 bases, and 7 bases stayed unmatched. Germline lookup yields CDR1 LNHNV and CDR2 YYDKDF (reference sequence). The CDR3 bases are TGTGCCACCAGCCCGCCGGGACTAGCTTCAGATACGCAGTATTTT. Translating gives CATSPPGLASDTQYF. The entire variable domain, with the rest obtained from reference TRBV15 and TRBJ2-3, is as follows: DAMVIQNPRYQVTQFGKPVTLSCSQTLNHNVMYWYQQKSSQAPKLLFHYYDKDFNNEADTPDNFQSRRPNTSFCFLDIRSPGLGDTAMYLCATSPPGLASDTQYFGPGTRLTVL.